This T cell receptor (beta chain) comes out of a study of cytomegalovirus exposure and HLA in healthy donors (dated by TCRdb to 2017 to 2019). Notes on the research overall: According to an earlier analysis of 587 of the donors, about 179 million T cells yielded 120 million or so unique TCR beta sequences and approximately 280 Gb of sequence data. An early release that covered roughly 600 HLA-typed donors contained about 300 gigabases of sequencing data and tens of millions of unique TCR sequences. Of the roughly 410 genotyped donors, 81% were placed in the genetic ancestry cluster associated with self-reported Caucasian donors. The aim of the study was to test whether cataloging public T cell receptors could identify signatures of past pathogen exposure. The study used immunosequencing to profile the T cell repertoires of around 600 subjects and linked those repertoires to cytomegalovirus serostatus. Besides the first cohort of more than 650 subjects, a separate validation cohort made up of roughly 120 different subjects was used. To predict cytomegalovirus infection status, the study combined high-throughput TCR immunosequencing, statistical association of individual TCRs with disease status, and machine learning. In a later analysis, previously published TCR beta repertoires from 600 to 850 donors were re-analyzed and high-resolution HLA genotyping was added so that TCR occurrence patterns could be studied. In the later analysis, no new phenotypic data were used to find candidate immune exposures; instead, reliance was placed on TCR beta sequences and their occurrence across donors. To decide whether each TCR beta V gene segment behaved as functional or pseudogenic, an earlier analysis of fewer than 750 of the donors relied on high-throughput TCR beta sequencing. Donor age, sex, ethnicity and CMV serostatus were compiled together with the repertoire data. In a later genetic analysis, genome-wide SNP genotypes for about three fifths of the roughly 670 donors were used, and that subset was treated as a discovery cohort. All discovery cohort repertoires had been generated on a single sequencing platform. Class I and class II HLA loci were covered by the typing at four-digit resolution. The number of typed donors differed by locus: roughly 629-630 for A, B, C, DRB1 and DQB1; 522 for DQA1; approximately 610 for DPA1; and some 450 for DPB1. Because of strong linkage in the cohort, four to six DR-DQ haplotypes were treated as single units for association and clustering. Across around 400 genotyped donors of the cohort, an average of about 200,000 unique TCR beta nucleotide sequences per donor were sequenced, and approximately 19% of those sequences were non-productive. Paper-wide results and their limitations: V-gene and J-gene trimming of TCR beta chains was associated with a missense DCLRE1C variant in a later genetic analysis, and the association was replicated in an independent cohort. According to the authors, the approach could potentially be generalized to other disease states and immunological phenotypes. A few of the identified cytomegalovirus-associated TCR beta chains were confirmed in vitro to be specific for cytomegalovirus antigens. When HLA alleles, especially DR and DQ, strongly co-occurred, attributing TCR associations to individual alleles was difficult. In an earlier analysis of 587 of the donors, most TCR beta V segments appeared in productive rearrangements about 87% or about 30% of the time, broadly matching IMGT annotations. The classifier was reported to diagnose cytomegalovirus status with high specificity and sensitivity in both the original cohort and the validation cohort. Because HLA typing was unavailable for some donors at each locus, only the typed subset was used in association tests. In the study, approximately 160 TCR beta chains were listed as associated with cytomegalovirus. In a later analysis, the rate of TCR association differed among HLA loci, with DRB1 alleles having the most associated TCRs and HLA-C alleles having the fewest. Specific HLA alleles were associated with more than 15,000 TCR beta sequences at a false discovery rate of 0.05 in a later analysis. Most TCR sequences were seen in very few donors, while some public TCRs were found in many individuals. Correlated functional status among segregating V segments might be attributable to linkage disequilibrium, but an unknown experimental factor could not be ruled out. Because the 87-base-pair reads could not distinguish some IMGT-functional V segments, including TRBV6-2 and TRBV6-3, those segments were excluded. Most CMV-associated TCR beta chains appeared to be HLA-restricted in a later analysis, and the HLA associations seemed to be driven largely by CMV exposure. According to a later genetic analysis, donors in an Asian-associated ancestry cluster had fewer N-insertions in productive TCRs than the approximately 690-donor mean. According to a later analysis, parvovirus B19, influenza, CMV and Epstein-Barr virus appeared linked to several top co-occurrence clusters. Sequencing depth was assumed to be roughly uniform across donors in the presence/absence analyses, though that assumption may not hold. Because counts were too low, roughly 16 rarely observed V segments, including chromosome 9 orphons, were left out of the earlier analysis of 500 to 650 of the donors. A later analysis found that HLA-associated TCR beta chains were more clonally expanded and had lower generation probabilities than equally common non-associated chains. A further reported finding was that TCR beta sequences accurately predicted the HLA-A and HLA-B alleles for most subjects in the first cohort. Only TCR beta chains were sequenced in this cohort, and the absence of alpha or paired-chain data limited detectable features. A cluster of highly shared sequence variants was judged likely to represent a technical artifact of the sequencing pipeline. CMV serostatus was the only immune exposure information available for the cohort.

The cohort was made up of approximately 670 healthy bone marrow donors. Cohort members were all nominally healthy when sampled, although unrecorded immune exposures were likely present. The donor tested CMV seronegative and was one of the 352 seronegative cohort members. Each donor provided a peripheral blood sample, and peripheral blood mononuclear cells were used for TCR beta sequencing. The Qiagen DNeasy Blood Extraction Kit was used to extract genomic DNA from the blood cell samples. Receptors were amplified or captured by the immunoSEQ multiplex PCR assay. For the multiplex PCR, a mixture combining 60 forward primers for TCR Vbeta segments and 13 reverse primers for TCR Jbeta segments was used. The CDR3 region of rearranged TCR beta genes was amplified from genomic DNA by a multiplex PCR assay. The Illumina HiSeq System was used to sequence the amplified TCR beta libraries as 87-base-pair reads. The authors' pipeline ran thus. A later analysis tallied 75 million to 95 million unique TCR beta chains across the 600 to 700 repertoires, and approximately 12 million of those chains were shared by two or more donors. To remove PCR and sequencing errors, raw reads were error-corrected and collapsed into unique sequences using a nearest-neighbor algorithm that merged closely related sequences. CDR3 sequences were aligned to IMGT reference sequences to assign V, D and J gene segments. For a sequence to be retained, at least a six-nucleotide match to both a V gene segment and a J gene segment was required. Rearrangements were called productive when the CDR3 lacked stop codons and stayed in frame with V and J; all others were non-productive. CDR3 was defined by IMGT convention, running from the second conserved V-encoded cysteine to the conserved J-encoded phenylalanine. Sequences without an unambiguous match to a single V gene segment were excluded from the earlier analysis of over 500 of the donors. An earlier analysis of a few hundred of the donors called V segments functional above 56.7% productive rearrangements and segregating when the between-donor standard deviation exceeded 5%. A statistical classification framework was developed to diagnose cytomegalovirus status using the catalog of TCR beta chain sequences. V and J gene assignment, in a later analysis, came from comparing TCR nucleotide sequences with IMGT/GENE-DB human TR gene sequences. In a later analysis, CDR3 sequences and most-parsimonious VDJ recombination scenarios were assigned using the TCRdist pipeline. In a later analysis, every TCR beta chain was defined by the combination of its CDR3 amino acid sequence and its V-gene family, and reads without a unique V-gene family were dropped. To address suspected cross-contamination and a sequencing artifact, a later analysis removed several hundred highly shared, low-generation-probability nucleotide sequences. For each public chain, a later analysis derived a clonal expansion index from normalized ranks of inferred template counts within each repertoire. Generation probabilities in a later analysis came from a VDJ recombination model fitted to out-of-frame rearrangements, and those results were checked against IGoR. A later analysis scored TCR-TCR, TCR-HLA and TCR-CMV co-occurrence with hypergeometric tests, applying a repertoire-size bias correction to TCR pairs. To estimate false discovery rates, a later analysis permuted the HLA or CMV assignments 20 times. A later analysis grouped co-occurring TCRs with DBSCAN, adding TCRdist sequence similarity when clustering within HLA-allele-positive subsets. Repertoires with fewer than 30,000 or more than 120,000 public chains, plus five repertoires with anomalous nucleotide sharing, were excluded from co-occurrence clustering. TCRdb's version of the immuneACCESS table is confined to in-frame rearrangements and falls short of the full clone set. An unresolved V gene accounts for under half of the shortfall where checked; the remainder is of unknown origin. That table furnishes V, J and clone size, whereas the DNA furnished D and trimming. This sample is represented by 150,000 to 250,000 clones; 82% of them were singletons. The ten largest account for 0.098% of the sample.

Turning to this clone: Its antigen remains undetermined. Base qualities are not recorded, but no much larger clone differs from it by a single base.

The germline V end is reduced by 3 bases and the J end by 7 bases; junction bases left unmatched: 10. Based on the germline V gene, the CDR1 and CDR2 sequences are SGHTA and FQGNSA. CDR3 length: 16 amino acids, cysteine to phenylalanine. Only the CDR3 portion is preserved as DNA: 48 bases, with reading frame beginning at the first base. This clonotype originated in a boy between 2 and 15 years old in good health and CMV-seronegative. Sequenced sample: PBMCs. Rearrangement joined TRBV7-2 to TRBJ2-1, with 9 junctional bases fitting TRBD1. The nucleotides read TGTGCCAGCAGCTTTTTACCGGGACAGGGACGTAATGAGCAGTTCTTC. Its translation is CASSFLPGQGRNEQFF.